This TCR beta chain was found in a study of blood T cell repertoires in COVID-19. This CDR3 comprises 13 residues. CDR1 SEHNR and CDR2 FQNEAQ come from the germline V gene (reference sequence). V shed 1 base and J shed 11 bases, with 14 bases lying between them. Original analysis: For nucleated cells, counts were estimated from reference gene primer amplification. TCRdb keeps only in-frame clones here, not all; method: immunoSEQ multiplex PCR. V, J and clone size derive from that table, while D and trimming were established from the DNA sequence. The table has 150,000 or so clones, 82% seen once. Sequencing used peripheral blood. This TCR derives from a human donor with acute or convalescent COVID-19. The donor label of this sample is uncertain. The rearrangement links TRBV7-9 to TRBJ1-1; D is ambiguous. This chain's CDR3 is CASSLEAGRGAFF. The CDR3 nucleotides read TGTGCCAGCAGCTTAGAGGCAGGCCGTGGGGCTTTCTTT.